The 27 T cell receptor beta chains given below trace back to one sample, sequenced in a study of Ad26.COV2.S vaccination and SARS-CoV-2 variants. Sequencing used immunoSEQ multiplex PCR; TCRdb keeps in-frame clones, though not all of them. The table shows around 450,000 clones, with approximately 87% occurring only once. As for treatment: over 15 received Ad26.COV2.S at low or high dose, single or two shots; roughly 5 received placebo; per-sample allocation not given. Sampling occurred on day 63 after the first vaccine or placebo injection. Sequenced material: peripheral blood, taken in a trial of Ad26.COV2.S vaccine versus placebo. These receptors originate from a person between 18 and 60 years old who received the Ad26.COV2.S COVID-19 vaccine or a placebo.

This clone was counted between two and nine times. The chain couples TRBV19 to TRBJ2-1, with 7 bases identical to TRBD2. The ends lost 6 bases at V and 0 bases at J; junction bases unmatched: 5. The CDR3 length is 15 residues. Germline V lookup: CDR1 LNHDA, CDR2 SQIVND (reference sequence). The CDR3: CASRSGGSSYNEQFF. CDR3 coding DNA: TGTGCCAGTAGGTCCGGGGGGAGCTCCTACAATGAGCAGTTCTTC. The complete variable domain, with remaining parts taken from reference TRBV19 and TRBJ2-1, reads DGGITQSPKYLFRKEGQNVTLSCEQNLNHDAMYWYRQDPGQGLRLIYYSQIVNDFQKGDIAEGYSVSREKKESFPLTVTSAQKNPTAFYLCASRSGGSSYNEQFFGPGTRLTVL.

The V call is TRBV5-1, the J call TRBJ1-4, with 7 bases that match TRBD1. This CDR3 has 15 residues. Germline V gives CDR1 SGHRS, CDR2 YFSETQ. V dropped 4 bases and J dropped 4; count of bases not matched to a gene: 7. The CDR3 sequence is CASSNTGALNEKLFF. The CDR3 DNA sequence: TGCGCCAGCAGCAATACAGGGGCCCTTAATGAAAAACTGTTTTTT. The variable domain in full, with the rest retrieved from reference TRBV5-1 and TRBJ1-4, is KAGVTQTPRYLIKTRGQQVTLSCSPISGHRSVSWYQQTPGQGLQFLFEYFSETQRNKGNFPGRFSGRQFSNSRSEMNVSTLELGDSALYLCASSNTGALNEKLFFGSGTQLSVL.

The rearrangement joins TRBV18 to TRBJ2-3; a weak D match, TRBD2 (6 bases). The CDR3 sequence is 16 residues long. V lost 3 bases and J lost 6, with 19 bases in between. Germline V CDR1 and CDR2: KGHSH, LQKENI. CDR3 nucleotides: TGTGCCAGCTCACCGGGAGGATCCTTCCGGGGGGATACGCAGTATTTT. It yields the protein CASSPGGSFRGDTQYF. The entire variable domain, with the rest obtained from reference TRBV18 and TRBJ2-3, is as follows: NAGVMQNPRHLVRRRGQEARLRCSPMKGHSHVYWYRQLPEEGLKFMVYLQKENIIDESGMPKERFSAEFPKEGPSILRIQQVVRGDSAAYFCASSPGGSFRGDTQYFGPGTRLTVL.

This clone has only a few counts. CDR3 nucleotides: TGTGCCAGCAGTTACTCGCGGCTAGCGGGAGGGACCGGGGAGCTGTTTTTT. It specifies CASSYSRLAGGTGELFF. The chain employs TRBV6-2 or TRBV6-3 and TRBJ2-2, with 12 bases identical to TRBD2. Germline V gene lookup returns CDR1 MNHEY and CDR2 SVGEGT. The J segment lost 5 bases and the V segment lost 0 bases, leaving 4 bases of the junction unmatched. This CDR3 is 17 amino acids long.

As DNA, the CDR3 is TGTGCCAGTAGCCGGGACAGGATGAACACTGAAGCTTTCTTT. It specifies CASSRDRMNTEAFF. The rearrangement links TRBV19 to TRBJ1-1; 8 bases map to TRBD1. The CDR3 is made up of 14 amino acids. Per the germline V gene, CDR1 is LNHDA and CDR2 is SQIVND (reference sequence). V was pared by 6 bases and J by 0 bases, with 3 bases of the junction left unmatched.

The chain's CDR3 is CASSPGTPVTDTQYF. In DNA form, the CDR3 reads TGTGCCAGCAGCCCTGGGACGCCAGTCACAGATACGCAGTATTTT. The chain uses TRBV7-2 and TRBJ2-3; D tentatively fits TRBD1 or TRBD2 (5 bases each). The CDR3 spans 15 residues. Trimming stripped 5 bases from V and 2 bases from J, with 14 bases between. Germline V gene lookup returns CDR1 SGHTA and CDR2 FQGNSA.

The genes are TRBV9 and TRBJ2-5; 7 bases fit TRBD2. The germline CDR1 and CDR2 sequences are SGDLS and YYNGEE. The CDR3 runs to 16 residues. The ends lost 0 bases at V and 5 bases at J; junction bases unmatched: 10. The CDR3 bases are TGTGCCAGCAGCGTAGAGGGAGGGCTCGCGGGTGAGACCCAGTACTTC. Translating it yields CASSVEGGLAGETQYF. The whole variable domain, remainder taken from reference TRBV9 and TRBJ2-5, is DSGVTQTPKHLITATGQRVTLRCSPRSGDLSVYWYQQSLDQGLQFLIQYYNGEERAKGNILERFSAQQFPDLHSELNLSSLELGDSALYFCASSVEGGLAGETQYFGPGTRLLVL.

The chain combines TRBV6-5 with TRBJ2-1; TRBD2 agrees at 10 bases. Unmatched junction bases numbered 9, after V lost 5 bases and J lost 8 bases. The CDR3 totals 15 residues. CDR1 is MNHEY, CDR2 SVGAGI, per germline. The CDR3: CASSTLAGGGDEQFF. The CDR3 DNA follows: TGTGCCAGCAGTACCTTAGCGGGGGGCGGGGATGAGCAGTTCTTC.

CDR3 region: CASSYVSKGGSPLHF. Written as DNA, the CDR3 is TGTGCCAGCAGTTACGTGTCCAAGGGAGGGTCCCCCCTCCACTTT. The V gene is TRBV6-2 or TRBV6-3, the J gene TRBJ1-6; no definite D call. CDR1 MNHEY and CDR2 SVGEGT come from the germline V gene. The CDR3 loop spans 15 amino acids. With 2 bases removed from V and 13 bases from J, the gap between germline ends came to 18 bases.

The chain combines TRBV30 with TRBJ2-7; tentatively, D is TRBD1 (6 bases). CDR3 length: 11 amino acids. The germline V gene encodes CDR1 GTSNPN and CDR2 SVGIG (reference sequence). The germline V and J ends were trimmed by 5 bases and 4 bases, with 9 bases remaining between them. Here the CDR3 DNA reads TGTGCCTGGGGGGGCAAGTACGAGCAGTACTTC. As protein: CAWGGKYEQYF. Filled out from reference TRBV30 and TRBJ2-7, the complete variable domain reads SQTIHQWPATLVQPVGSPLSLECTVEGTSNPNLYWYRQAAGRGLQLLFYSVGIGQISSEVPQNLSASRPQDRQFILSSKKLLLSDSGFYLCAWGGKYEQYFGPGTRLTVT.

Comment on this clone: This same CDR3 is encoded by further DNA sequences in the sample. The J gene is TRBJ2-2, the V gene TRBV9, with D unclear. This CDR3 spans 13 amino acids. Germline values: CDR1 SGDLS, CDR2 YYNGEE. The V gene lost 2 bases and the J gene lost 2 bases, with 4 bases spanning the gap. CDR3 coding DNA: TGTGCCAGCAGCGTGGGAAACACCGGGGAGCTGTTTTTT. Its protein is CASSVGNTGELFF.

The rearrangement links TRBV10-1 to TRBJ2-1, with D tentatively TRBD1 or TRBD2 (5 bases each). Germline lookup yields CDR1 WNHNN and CDR2 SYGVQD (reference sequence). The CDR3 is 10 residues long. With 10 bases removed from V and 8 bases from J, the gap between germline ends came to 9 bases. CDR3 DNA: TGCGCCACCATGGGGGATGAGCAGTTCTTC. As protein: CATMGDEQFF.

CDR3 in DNA: TGCGCCAGCTCCGAGGGGGCTGCTGGAAACACCATATATTTT. It codes for CASSEGAAGNTIYF. The rearrangement links TRBV5-1 to TRBJ1-3; TRBD1 agrees at 7 bases. Losses at the gene ends were 7 bases for V and 2 bases for J; bases not matched to a gene: 6. The length of the CDR3 is 14 residues. Germline V gene sequence: CDR1 SGHRS, CDR2 YFSETQ.

The chain employs TRBV5-4 and TRBJ2-3, with D tentatively TRBD2 (5 bases). This CDR3 comprises 13 residues. Germline CDR1 and CDR2: SGHNT and YYREEE (reference sequence). Trimming took off 4 bases at V and 4 bases at J, with 10 bases between the two ends. The CDR3 DNA follows: TGTGCCAGCAGCGCACTAGTTGCAGATACGCAGTATTTT. Translating it yields CASSALVADTQYF.

The chain couples TRBV6-5 to TRBJ1-2, with unresolved D. This CDR3 contains 15 residues. Trimming removed 6 bases at V and 2 bases at J, with 16 bases between. Germline CDR1 is MNHEY and CDR2 is SVGAGI. CDR3 sequence reads: CASRPKGGRNYGYTF. In DNA form, the CDR3 reads TGTGCCAGCAGACCCAAGGGAGGTCGGAACTATGGCTACACCTTC.

The rearrangement links TRBV5-1 to TRBJ2-3, with D perhaps being TRBD1 or TRBD2 (5 bases each). CDR1 and CDR2 from the germline V gene are SGHRS and YFSETQ. The CDR3 has 13 residues. The V gene lost 4 bases and the J gene lost 5 bases, with 11 bases spanning the gap. The CDR3 spells CASSPGTLDTQYF. DNA of the CDR3: TGCGCCAGCAGCCCTGGGACCCTAGATACGCAGTATTTT.

The CDR3 sequence: CASSYSSGRSYNEQFF. In DNA, the CDR3 is TGTGCCAGCAGTTACTCGTCTGGGAGGTCCTACAATGAGCAGTTCTTC. The chain has TRBV6-2 or TRBV6-3 and TRBJ2-1; TRBD2 is a possible D gene (6 bases). This CDR3 has 16 residues. Per germline, CDR1 MNHEY and CDR2 SVGEGT. V was clipped by 0 bases and J by 1 base, with 10 bases between them.

The chain has TRBV7-9 and TRBJ1-1; D remains ambiguous. Germline assignment: CDR1 SEHNR and CDR2 FQNEAQ (reference sequence). The CDR3 totals 11 residues. V shed 5 bases and J shed 6 bases, with 7 bases lying between them. The CDR3 bases are TGTGCCAGCAGCCCAAGGTCTGAAGCTTTCTTT. As protein: CASSPRSEAFF.

This chain uses TRBV4-3 with TRBJ1-1, with 7 bases that match TRBD1. This CDR3 contains 16 residues. V lost 1 base and J lost 6; bases outside the gene matches: 11. Looked up from germline, CDR1 is LGHNA and CDR2 is YSLEER. The CDR3 here is CASSQVLRDSIPEAFF. The CDR3 DNA is TGCGCCAGCAGCCAAGTTCTTCGGGACAGCATACCTGAAGCTTTCTTT.

The sample holds one count of this clone. The chain couples TRBV30 to TRBJ1-1; D uncertain. Germline-derived CDR1 and CDR2 are GTSNPN and SVGIG (reference sequence). This CDR3 comprises 13 residues. V lost 1 base to trimming and J lost 4 bases, with 10 bases between them. The DNA of the CDR3 is TGTGCCTGGAGTGGGATGGGGTCCACTGAAGCTTTCTTT. Translation: CAWSGMGSTEAFF.

The rearrangement joins TRBV24-1 to TRBJ2-3, with TRBD2 matching over 12 bases. The CDR3 loop spans 18 amino acids. V shed 4 bases, J shed 0 bases, and the junction held 7 bases outside the gene matches. CDR1 is KGHDR, CDR2 SFDVKD, per germline. CDR3 in amino acids: CATSELPGTSGSTDTQYF. The CDR3 DNA is TGTGCCACCAGTGAGCTTCCCGGGACTAGCGGGAGCACAGATACGCAGTATTTT.

This clone was seen only once. The chain has TRBV18 and TRBJ1-4, with D unclear. This CDR3 is built from 14 residues. Germline CDR1 KGHSH, CDR2 LQKENI. Trimming removed 0 bases at V and 4 bases at J, with 6 bases between. CDR3 in DNA: TGTGCCAGCTCACCACCATTGGGTAATGAAAAACTGTTTTTT. This sequence encodes CASSPPLGNEKLFF. Filled out from reference TRBV18 and TRBJ1-4, the complete variable domain reads NAGVMQNPRHLVRRRGQEARLRCSPMKGHSHVYWYRQLPEEGLKFMVYLQKENIIDESGMPKERFSAEFPKEGPSILRIQQVVRGDSAAYFCASSPPLGNEKLFFGSGTQLSVL.

The chain combines TRBV13 with TRBJ1-2; D not certain. The CDR3 totals 15 residues. With 5 bases removed from V and 4 bases from J, the gap between germline ends came to 17 bases. Germline CDR1 and CDR2: PRHDT and FYEKMQ (reference sequence). The chain's CDR3 is CASSGLVGNIYGYTF. CDR3 in DNA: TGTGCCAGCAGCGGGTTGGTCGGGAATATCTATGGCTACACCTTC.

This clone was detected only once. The V and J genes are TRBV7-2 and TRBJ2-1, with 9 positions matching TRBD2. V lost 7 bases, J lost 3 bases, and 10 bases stayed unmatched. Per germline, CDR1 SGHTA and CDR2 FQGNSA. The CDR3 length is 16 residues. The CDR3 sequence is CASTWGGGALYNEQFF. The CDR3 region has the DNA TGTGCCAGCACCTGGGGCGGGGGGGCCCTCTACAATGAGCAGTTCTTC.

The table lists this clone with a few counts. This chain connects TRBV3-1 (or the pseudogene TRBV3-2) to TRBJ2-1; no clear D. This CDR3 is built from 14 residues. V was pared by 2 bases and J by 0 bases, with 5 bases between. The germline V gene encodes CDR1 LGHDT and CDR2 YNNKEL (reference sequence). In DNA, the CDR3 is TGTGCCAGCAGCCAATCCTCCTCCTACAATGAGCAGTTCTTC. Its translation: CASSQSSSYNEQFF.

The J gene is TRBJ2-7, the V gene TRBV30; D may correspond to TRBD1 or TRBD2 (5 bases each). Trimming left V 5 bases short and J 1 base short, with 15 bases between. Per germline, CDR1 GTSNPN and CDR2 SVGIG (reference sequence). The CDR3 is 14 amino acids. The CDR3 DNA reads TGTGCCTGGGGGGACGAACCCCGATCCTACGAGCAGTACTTC. Amino acids: CAWGDEPRSYEQYF.

The chain couples TRBV18 to TRBJ2-5; the D is unclear. The V end was cut by 6 bases, the J end by 3 bases, with 11 bases between. Germline V gene data show CDR1 as KGHSH and CDR2 as LQKENI. The CDR3 loop spans 13 amino acids. This CDR3 reads CASSATPEETQYF. CDR3 in DNA: TGTGCCAGCTCCGCCACACCGGAAGAGACCCAGTACTTC.